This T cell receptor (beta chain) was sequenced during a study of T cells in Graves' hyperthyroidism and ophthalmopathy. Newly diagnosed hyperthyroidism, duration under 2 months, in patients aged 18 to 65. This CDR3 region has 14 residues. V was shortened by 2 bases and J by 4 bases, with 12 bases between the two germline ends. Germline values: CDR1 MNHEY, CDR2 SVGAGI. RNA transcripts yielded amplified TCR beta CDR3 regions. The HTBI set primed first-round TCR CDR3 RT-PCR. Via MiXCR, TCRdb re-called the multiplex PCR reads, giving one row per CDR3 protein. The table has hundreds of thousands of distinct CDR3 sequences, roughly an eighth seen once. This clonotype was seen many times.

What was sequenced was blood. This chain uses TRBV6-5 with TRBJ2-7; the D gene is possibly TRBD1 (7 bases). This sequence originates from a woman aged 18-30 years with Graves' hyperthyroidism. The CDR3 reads CASSYGGGGYEQYF. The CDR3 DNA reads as TGTGCCAGCAGTTACGGAGGGGGCGGGTACGAGCAGTACTTC.